A selection of T cell receptor beta chains follows, all from one sample in a study of PD-L1 blockade in urothelial cancer. The data were produced by immunoSEQ multiplex PCR, yet TCRdb's version contains in-frame clones alone and is incomplete. The sample records approximately 15,000 clones, about nine tenths being singletons. Here the sequenced sample was PBMCs, taken around atezolizumab (anti-PD-L1) treatment. The source of these receptors is a man aged 45-65 years with urothelial cancer. The CDR3 runs from the conserved cysteine through the conserved F or W. A D gene is named only where the DNA matches it firmly.

V: TRBV6-5
D: TRBD1
J: TRBJ2-2
CDR3: CASRSDRAVLRELFF

V: TRBV7-9
D: .
J: TRBJ1-1
CDR3: CASTTNTEAFF

V: TRBV7-9
D: TRBD1
J: TRBJ2-7
CDR3: CASSLAGGDYEQYF

V: TRBV4-2
D: .
J: TRBJ2-1
CDR3: CASSQTGTSLVFEQFF

V: TRBV12-5
D: .
J: TRBJ1-4
CDR3: CASGSSGDEKLFF

V: TRBV28
D: TRBD2
J: TRBJ2-7
CDR3: CASSFSLAGLSYEQYF

V: TRBV29-1
D: TRBD2
J: TRBJ2-1
CDR3: CSIGPGLINNEQFF

V: TRBV18
D: .
J: TRBJ2-2
CDR3: CASSPFQGGTGELFF

V: TRBV5-1
D: TRBD2
J: TRBJ2-1
CDR3: CASSLNKGIPQRGEQFF

V: TRBV6-5
D: TRBD1
J: TRBJ2-7
CDR3: CASSYSDRGYEQYF

V: TRBV11-2
D: .
J: TRBJ2-1
CDR3: CASSLGRRNEQFF

V: TRBV27
D: .
J: TRBJ2-1
CDR3: CASSTRAGSAYNEQFF

V: TRBV6-5
D: TRBD2
J: TRBJ2-3
CDR3: CASSLRGGGTDTQYF

V: TRBV9
D: TRBD2
J: TRBJ2-7
CDR3: CASSPGTSGPYEQYF

V: TRBV29-1
D: .
J: TRBJ2-3
CDR3: CSGSRGDTQYF

V: TRBV7-2
D: .
J: TRBJ2-3
CDR3: CASSLETVTDTQYF

V: TRBV7-9
D: .
J: TRBJ1-6
CDR3: CASSLERSPLHF